Listed below are T cell receptor beta chains from one sample, sequenced in a study of blood T cell repertoires in COVID-19. The repertoire was sequenced with immunoSEQ multiplex PCR; TCRdb's copy has only in-frame clones and lacks some. The data contain some 250,000 clones, around 90% of them seen just once; the ten biggest clones take up more than 6%. The sequencing sample was made of peripheral blood. Source of these receptors: a man aged 55 to 70 who had recovered from COVID-19. Both conserved end residues are part of each CDR3. The order of the fields is clone size, D gene, J gene, V gene, CDR3 DNA, CDR3 protein. A D gene is named only where the DNA matches it firmly. Size tells how often a clone was seen (once, few, many) or the class of an expanded clone, and some rows leave it out.

NA	NA	TRBJ1-1	TRBV6-5	TGTGCCAGCACTTGGACAGCTTTGAACACTGAAGCTTTCTTT	CASTWTALNTEAFF
NA	NA	TRBJ1-1	TRBV2	TGTGCCAGCAGTCTGTCTAGGTGGAACACTGAAGCTTTCTTT	CASSLSRWNTEAFF
few	TRBD1	TRBJ1-1	TRBV6-5	TGTGCCAGCAGTTACGACCCCAGGGGGCGAACTGAAGCTTTCTTT	CASSYDPRGRTEAFF
few	NA	TRBJ1-2	TRBV4-2	TGTGCCAGCAGCCAGGCGGGATCCTACGGCTACACCTTC	CASSQAGSYGYTF
once	TRBD1	TRBJ1-6	TRBV19	TGTGCCAGTAGGACCCCGGGACAGGGGTCCTCACCCCTCCACTTT	CASRTPGQGSSPLHF
NA	NA	TRBJ2-2	TRBV11-1	TGTGCCAGCAGTCGAGAGGGCACCGGGGAGCTGTTTTTT	CASSREGTGELFF
NA	TRBD2	TRBJ2-2	TRBV11-2	TGTGCCAGCAGACTAGCGGGCCCCAACACCGGGGAGCTGTTTTTT	CASRLAGPNTGELFF
NA	NA	TRBJ2-1	TRBV30	TGTGCCTGGACCCCCGTGGGGGGGCTAGGGAATGAGCAGTTCTTC	CAWTPVGGLGNEQFF
NA	TRBD2	TRBJ2-2	TRBV11-3	TGTGCCAGCAGCCCGGGACTAGCGGGGGACACCGGGGAGCTGTTTTTT	CASSPGLAGDTGELFF
NA	TRBD1	TRBJ1-5	TRBV15	TGTGCCACCAGCAGAGGTGGCAGGGGGCCGGGCCAGCCCCAGCATTTT	CATSRGGRGPGQPQHF
NA	TRBD2	TRBJ2-4	TRBV3-1/TRBV3-2	TGTGCCAGCAGCCCCCTTGGGGGACTAGCTCGGAACATTCAGTACTTC	CASSPLGGLARNIQYF
NA	NA	TRBJ2-7	TRBV3-1/TRBV3-2	TGTGCCAGCAGCCAAGGGGCGATGTACGAGCAGTACTTC	CASSQGAMYEQYF
NA	TRBD1	TRBJ1-4	TRBV5-1	TGCGCCAGCAGCTCGGGACAGACTAATGAAAAACTGTTTTTT	CASSSGQTNEKLFF
NA	NA	TRBJ1-1	TRBV6-5	TGTGCCAGCAGTTACGCCGGTAACACTGAAGCTTTCTTT	CASSYAGNTEAFF
once	TRBD2	TRBJ2-2	TRBV7-2	TGTGCCAGCACCCCTCGGGAGGGCCGGACCGGGGAGCTGTTTTTT	CASTPREGRTGELFF
once	NA	TRBJ1-2	TRBV9	TGTGCCAGCAGCGTGGGCGGGGGCTATGGCTACACCTTC	CASSVGGGYGYTF
NA	NA	TRBJ1-1	TRBV6-5	TGTGCCAGCAGTTATCTTTTCCGAGGGGGCACTGAAGCTTTCTTT	CASSYLFRGGTEAFF
NA	TRBD2	TRBJ2-1	TRBV3-1/TRBV3-2	TGTGCCAGCAGCCCTCGGACTAGCGGTCGGGTCAATGAGCAGTTCTTC	CASSPRTSGRVNEQFF
NA	NA	TRBJ2-2	TRBV10-3	TGTGCCATCAGTGCTCGAACAGGGAACACCGGGGAGCTGTTTTTT	CAISARTGNTGELFF
NA	NA	TRBJ1-5	TRBV19	TGTGCCAGTAGTATAAGGGGTTCGGGCAATCAGCCCCAGCATTTT	CASSIRGSGNQPQHF
NA	TRBD2	TRBJ2-3	TRBV5-6	TGTGCCAGCAGCTTGGATGGTAGCGGGGGATACACAGATACGCAGTATTTT	CASSLDGSGGYTDTQYF
NA	TRBD1	TRBJ2-1	TRBV5-1	TGCGCCAGCAGTAGACAGGGGATGAATGAGCAGTTCTTC	CASSRQGMNEQFF
NA	NA	TRBJ2-3	TRBV6-5	TGTGCCAGCAGTTTTCAGTCGGCGGTCACTTATACGCAGTATTTT	CASSFQSAVTYTQYF
NA	NA	TRBJ2-5	TRBV5-1	TGCGCCAGCAGCTCAGCAGGGAAAGAGACCCAGTACTTC	CASSSAGKETQYF
NA	NA	TRBJ2-7	TRBV5-1	TGCGCCAGCAGCTTGAACCGTCGTGCCGGAGGCTACGAGCAGTACTTC	CASSLNRRAGGYEQYF
NA	NA	TRBJ2-2	TRBV11-3	TGTGCCAGCAGCCCCGGACTGGTAGACACCGGGGAGCTGTTTTTT	CASSPGLVDTGELFF
once	NA	TRBJ1-1	TRBV5-1	TGCGCCAGCAGCTTGGCCAACCGGGAGGACACTGAAGCTTTCTTT	CASSLANREDTEAFF
NA	NA	TRBJ1-2	TRBV7-9	TGTGCCAGCAGCCACAGGTCCGGTGATGGCTACACCTTC	CASSHRSGDGYTF
NA	NA	TRBJ2-2	TRBV7-9	TGTGCCAGCAACTTCTACAGGGTCACGAACACCGGGGAGCTGTTTTTT	CASNFYRVTNTGELFF
NA	TRBD2	TRBJ2-3	TRBV5-1	TGCGCCAGCAGCTTGGGGACGCGGGGGGCCACAGATACGCAGTATTTT	CASSLGTRGATDTQYF
NA	TRBD1	TRBJ2-5	TRBV6-5	TGTGCCAGCAGGACAGGGTTGGAGACCCAGTACTTC	CASRTGLETQYF
NA	NA	TRBJ1-4	TRBV7-2	TGTGCCAGCAGCTTAGCGTATGGGGAGTCTAATGAAAAACTGTTTTTT	CASSLAYGESNEKLFF
NA	NA	TRBJ1-4	TRBV5-1	TGCGCCAGCAGCTTTACAGGCCCTAATGAAAAACTGTTTTTT	CASSFTGPNEKLFF
once	NA	TRBJ1-3	TRBV6-5	TGTGCCAGCAGTTACGGGCAACAAGGAAACACCATATATTTT	CASSYGQQGNTIYF
NA	NA	TRBJ1-1	TRBV3-1/TRBV3-2	TGTGCCAGCAGCCAGGGGCCGAACACTGAAGCTTTCTTT	CASSQGPNTEAFF
NA	NA	TRBJ2-5	TRBV5-1	TGCGCCAGCAGCTTGGGGCCGCAAGATCAAGAGACCCAGTACTTC	CASSLGPQDQETQYF
NA	TRBD2	TRBJ2-2	TRBV11-2	TGTGCCACCAAGCTAGCGGGGGGATTTTATGGGGAGCTGTTTTTT	CATKLAGGFYGELFF